The 4 T cell receptor beta chains given below trace back to one sample, sequenced in a study of blood T cells in healthy people across ages. A second 7 to 11 cycle PCR used barcoded and J-beta primers. TCRdb re-called the 5' RACE reads with MiXCR, one entry per CDR3 protein. This sample yields some 750,000 distinct CDR3 sequences, of which around a fifth are seen a single time; around a fifth belongs to the top ten. The sample comprised blood. These receptors were obtained from a man between 70 and 80 years old in good health.

The chain carries TRBV7-9 and TRBJ1-1; the D is unclear. Trimming left V 6 bases short and J 5 bases short, with 4 bases between. This CDR3 has 10 residues. The V gene's germline CDR1 is SEHNR and CDR2 FQNEAQ (reference sequence). The CDR3 here is CASRGTEAFF. The CDR3 DNA sequence: TGTGCCAGCAGGGGTACTGAAGCTTTCTTT. Using reference TRBV7-9 and TRBJ1-1 for the parts outside the CDR3, the full variable domain is DTGVSQNPRHKITKRGQNVTFRCDPISEHNRLYWYRQTLGQGPEFLTYFQNEAQLEKSRLLSDRFSAERPKGSFSTLEIQRTEQGDSAMYLCASRGTEAFFGQGTRLTVV.

This clonotype has more than one count but fewer than ten. The gene calls are TRBV5-1 and TRBJ2-7; TRBD2 aligns across 10 bases. Germline CDR1 SGHRS, CDR2 YFSETQ. V was pared by 2 bases and J by 3 bases, with 5 bases of the junction left unmatched. The CDR3 runs to 15 residues. The DNA for the CDR3 is TGCGCCAGCAGCTTCGGATTAGCGGGGGGCTACGAGCAGTACTTC. Translation: CASSFGLAGGYEQYF.

With respect to this clonotype: A junction boundary mismatches the germline segment, possibly from a read error. The chain carries TRBV6-6 and TRBJ1-2, with 9 bases aligning to TRBD1. CDR3 length: 16 residues. Germline loops: CDR1 MNHNY, CDR2 SVGAGI (reference sequence). CDR3 sequence reads: CATINSRDRANHGYTF. As DNA, the CDR3 is TGTGCCACCATTAACTCGAGGGACAGGGCTAACCATGGCTACACCTTC.

This clonotype occurred a few times. This chain connects TRBV20-1 to TRBJ2-3, with 10 bases aligning to TRBD2. Looked up from germline, CDR1 is DFQATT and CDR2 is SNEGSKA (reference sequence). The trim removed 6 bases at V and 3 bases at J, leaving 9 bases unmatched. The CDR3 runs to 15 residues. The CDR3 nucleotides are TGCAGTGCGGCCGCTAGCGGGGGCGTTACAGATACGCAGTATTTT. This gives the protein CSAAASGGVTDTQYF.